Following are 20 T cell receptor beta chains from one sample sequenced in a study of PD-1 blockade in classical Hodgkin lymphoma. Measured with immunoSEQ multiplex PCR; TCRdb has only the in-frame clones, and not every one. The sample consists of about 28,000 clones, approximately 93% of them appearing once. Time point of the sample: newly diagnosed, previously untreated cHL patient sample. The sequenced sample consisted of peripheral blood mononuclear cells (PBMCs). The receptors were gathered from a human donor with classical Hodgkin lymphoma.

This chain connects TRBV9 to TRBJ2-1; D is perhaps TRBD2 (6 bases). The V end was cut by 0 bases, the J end by 9 bases, with 19 bases between. This CDR3 region has 16 residues. CDR1 SGDLS and CDR2 YYNGEE come from the germline V gene. As DNA, the CDR3 is TGTGCCAGCAGCGTAGGGACGGACCAGCGGGTCGGTGAGCAGTTCTTC. The encoded protein is CASSVGTDQRVGEQFF.

The chain links TRBV29-1 to TRBJ2-3, with 9 positions matching TRBD1. The CDR3 contains 14 residues. The J segment lost 3 bases and the V segment lost 5 bases, leaving 6 bases of the junction unmatched. Per germline, CDR1 SQVTM and CDR2 ANQGSEA. For the CDR3, the DNA is TGCAGCGTTTCGGACAGGGGAGTAACAGATACGCAGTATTTT. Amino acid sequence: CSVSDRGVTDTQYF.

V and J are TRBV5-1 and TRBJ2-5; TRBD2 agrees at 9 bases. Germline CDR1 is SGHRS and CDR2 is YFSETQ. V lost 4 bases and J lost 3; bases outside the gene matches: 7. The CDR3 consists of 15 residues. The CDR3 DNA follows: TGCGCCAGCAGCCCGACTAGCGGAGTGGAAGAGACCCAGTACTTC. This gives the protein CASSPTSGVEETQYF.

The chain joins TRBV5-1 to TRBJ2-3; D not resolved. Between the trimmed V and J ends, which lost 0 bases and 4 bases, there was a span of 0 bases. There are 11 residues in the CDR3. The germline V gene has CDR1 SGHRS and CDR2 YFSETQ. The CDR3 spells CASSLADTQYF. The CDR3 DNA reads as TGCGCCAGCAGCTTGGCAGATACGCAGTATTTT.

As DNA, the CDR3 is TGTGCCAGCAGCTCTCGACGCTGGGCTATCTATGAGCAGTTCTTC. Translating gives CASSSRRWAIYEQFF. The chain couples TRBV7-8 to TRBJ2-1; D call uncertain. V was clipped by 4 bases and J by 8 bases, with 18 bases between them. The CDR3 is 15 amino acids. Germline V gene sequence: CDR1 SGHVS, CDR2 FQNEAQ.

The chain carries TRBV5-5 and TRBJ2-5, with TRBD1 matching over 9 bases. Per the germline V gene, CDR1 is SGHKS and CDR2 is YYEKEE (reference sequence). J lost 2 bases, V lost 4 bases, and 3 bases had no gene match. This CDR3 region has 14 residues. CDR3 in amino acids: CASSRGTGQETQYF. The CDR3 DNA sequence: TGTGCCAGCAGCCGAGGGACAGGGCAAGAGACCCAGTACTTC.

The V and J genes are TRBV28 and TRBJ2-7; the D is unclear. CDR3 length: 12 amino acids. Per germline, CDR1 MDHEN and CDR2 SYDVKM. V was trimmed by 6 bases and J by 2 bases, leaving 8 bases between them. Here the CDR3 DNA reads TGTGCCAGCAGCTCCGGCCCCTACGAGCAGTACTTC. Translated, it gives CASSSGPYEQYF. The variable domain in full, completed from reference TRBV28 and TRBJ2-7, reads DVKVTQSSRYLVKRTGEKVFLECVQDMDHENMFWYRQDPGLGLRLIYFSYDVKMKEKGDIPEGYSVSREKKERFSLILESASTNQTSMYLCASSSGPYEQYFGPGTRLTVT.

This chain links TRBV19 with TRBJ2-7; TRBD1 matches 11 bases. The CDR3 spans 15 residues. The germline CDR1 and CDR2 sequences are LNHDA and SQIVND (reference sequence). With V trimmed by 7 bases and J by 3 bases, 8 bases remained unmatched. CDR3: CASTIRGTGGYEQYF. The CDR3 nucleotides are TGTGCCAGTACCATACGGGGGACAGGGGGCTACGAGCAGTACTTC.

The chain has TRBV28 and TRBJ1-1, with 7 positions matching TRBD1. V lost 5 bases and J lost 1; bases outside the gene matches: 7. This CDR3 is built from 15 residues. In germline, CDR1 is MDHEN, CDR2 SYDVKM. The DNA of the CDR3 is TGTGCCAGCAGTCAAGTACAGGGGACGAACACTGAAGCTTTCTTT. Translating gives CASSQVQGTNTEAFF.

The rearrangement uses TRBV28 and TRBJ1-2, with no clear D. From germline, CDR1 is MDHEN and CDR2 SYDVKM. V lost 6 bases, J lost 7 bases, and 18 bases lay in between. The CDR3 totals 14 residues. The CDR3 DNA sequence: TGTGCCAGCAGCCGGGAGGATAGGGTTCGTGGCTACACCTTC. This codes for CASSREDRVRGYTF.

The chain carries TRBV6-5 and TRBJ2-7; D is tentatively TRBD1 or TRBD2 (5 bases each). The CDR3 length is 14 residues. CDR1 MNHEY and CDR2 SVGAGI come from the germline V gene. V lost 5 bases and J 0 bases, leaving 11 bases between the germline ends. CDR3 loop: CASSRDLGSYEQYF. The CDR3 DNA reads TGTGCCAGCAGTCGGGACCTCGGCTCCTACGAGCAGTACTTC.

J is TRBJ2-7 and V is TRBV18; 12 bases agree with TRBD2. The CDR3 has 17 residues. CDR1 KGHSH and CDR2 LQKENI come from the germline V gene. The ends lost 1 base at V and 0 bases at J; junction bases unmatched: 4. The CDR3 DNA follows: TGTGCCAGCTCACCACGTACTAGCGGGAGGTTCTCCTACGAGCAGTACTTC. It is translated as CASSPRTSGRFSYEQYF.

The DNA for the CDR3 is TGTGCCAGCAGTTCCCCGAACTACTACGAGCAGTACTTC. Its protein product is CASSSPNYYEQYF. The chain joins TRBV6-6 to TRBJ2-7; no definite D call. V lost 4 bases and J lost 3, with 10 bases in between. The germline V gene has CDR1 MNHNY and CDR2 SVGAGI (reference sequence). This CDR3 is built from 13 residues.

Worth noting for this clone: A junction end diverges from the germline sequence, so it may reflect a read error. DNA of the CDR3: TGTGCCAGCAGTTACGTGACTAGCGGGACCTACGCGCAGTACTTC. This codes for CASSYVTSGTYAQYF. The chain is built from TRBV6-6 and TRBJ2-7; 11 bases map to TRBD2. Germline CDR1 reads MNHNY; CDR2 reads SVGAGI (reference sequence). The length of the CDR3 is 15 residues.

The genes are TRBV7-3 and TRBJ2-3; 11 bases align to TRBD2. The CDR3 length is 18 residues. The germline V gene has CDR1 SGHTA and CDR2 FQGTGA. Unmatched junction bases numbered 11, after V lost 4 bases and J lost 2 bases. The CDR3: CASSWGPSGRSTTDTQYF. DNA for the CDR3: TGTGCCAGCAGCTGGGGGCCTAGCGGGAGGTCTACCACAGATACGCAGTATTTT.

J is TRBJ2-1 and V is TRBV6-5; a weak D match, TRBD1 (5 bases). With 8 bases removed from V and 10 bases from J, the gap between germline ends came to 15 bases. The germline V gene encodes CDR1 MNHEY and CDR2 SVGAGI. CDR3 size: 12 residues. The CDR3 nucleotides read TGTGCCAGCCTTGGTCAGGGTTCAGAGCAGTTCTTC. Its translation is CASLGQGSEQFF.

The rearrangement uses TRBV28 and TRBJ2-5; 15 bases fit TRBD2. Trimming took 6 bases from V and 7 from J; bases not matched to a gene: 12. This CDR3 contains 17 residues. From germline, CDR1 is MDHEN and CDR2 SYDVKM. The CDR3 is CASSTQRTSGRAVTQYF. The CDR3 region has the DNA TGTGCCAGCAGCACCCAAAGGACTAGCGGGAGGGCAGTGACCCAGTACTTC.

The chain uses TRBV5-4 and TRBJ2-5; D not resolved. V gave up 4 bases and J gave up 4 bases, with 14 bases separating them. Germline CDR1 SGHNT, CDR2 YYREEE (reference sequence). This CDR3 comprises 14 residues. CDR3 nucleotide sequence: TGTGCCAGCAGCCTCCAGGACCCCCCAGAGACCCAGTACTTC. Translation gives CASSLQDPPETQYF.

The V and J genes are TRBV5-4 and TRBJ1-1; D may be TRBD1 (5 bases). The CDR3 loop spans 15 amino acids. Per germline, CDR1 SGHNT and CDR2 YYREEE (reference sequence). V was pared by 4 bases and J by 5 bases, with 18 bases between. CDR3 residues: CASSAPAGTGTEAFF. The DNA for the CDR3 is TGTGCCAGCAGCGCCCCAGCAGGGACGGGGACTGAAGCTTTCTTT.

V gene TRBV4-3 combines with J gene TRBJ2-7, with TRBD2 as a possible D gene (5 bases). The CDR3 is 13 amino acids. V lost 3 bases and J 4 bases, leaving 10 bases between the germline ends. CDR1 is LGHNA, CDR2 YSLEER, per germline. The CDR3 here is CASSQGVAYEQYF. Written as DNA, the CDR3 is TGCGCCAGCAGCCAGGGAGTTGCTTACGAGCAGTACTTC.